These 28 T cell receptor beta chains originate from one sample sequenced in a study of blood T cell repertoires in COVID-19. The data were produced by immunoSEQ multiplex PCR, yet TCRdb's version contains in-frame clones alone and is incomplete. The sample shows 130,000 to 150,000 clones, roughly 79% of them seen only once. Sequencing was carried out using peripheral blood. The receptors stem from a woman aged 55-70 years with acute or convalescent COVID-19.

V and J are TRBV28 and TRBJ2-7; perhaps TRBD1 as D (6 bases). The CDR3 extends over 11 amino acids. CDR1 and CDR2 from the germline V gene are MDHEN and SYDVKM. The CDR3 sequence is CGDTGTYEQYF. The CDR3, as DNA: TGTGGGGACACAGGAACCTACGAGCAGTACTTC.

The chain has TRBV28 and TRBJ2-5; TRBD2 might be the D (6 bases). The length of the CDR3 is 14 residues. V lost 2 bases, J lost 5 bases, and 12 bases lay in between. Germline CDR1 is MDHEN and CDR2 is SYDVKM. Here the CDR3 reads CASSLPRDGETQYF. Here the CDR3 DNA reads TGTGCCAGCAGTTTACCGCGGGATGGGGAGACCCAGTACTTC.

The CDR3, as DNA: TGTGCCAGCTCACCGTTTGCAGGTCGCACAGATACGCAGTATTTT. Encoded protein: CASSPFAGRTDTQYF. V usage is TRBV18 and J usage is TRBJ2-3; no definite D call. Deletions cut 3 bases from V and 1 base from J, with 11 bases between. The CDR3 sequence is 15 residues long. In germline, CDR1 is KGHSH, CDR2 LQKENI.

Here the CDR3 reads CSVWPRVKRQETQYF. The CDR3, as DNA: TGCAGCGTGTGGCCCCGGGTCAAGCGGCAAGAGACCCAGTACTTC. The genes are TRBV29-1 and TRBJ2-5; D is possibly TRBD2 (5 bases). The CDR3 runs to 15 residues. V gave up 6 bases and J gave up 2 bases, with 19 bases separating them. The germline gives CDR1 SQVTM, CDR2 ANQGSEA.

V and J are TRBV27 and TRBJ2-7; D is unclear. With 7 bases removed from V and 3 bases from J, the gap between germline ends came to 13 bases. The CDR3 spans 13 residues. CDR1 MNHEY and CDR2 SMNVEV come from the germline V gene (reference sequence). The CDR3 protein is CASTPTRDYEQYF. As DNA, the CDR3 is TGTGCCAGCACCCCTACCCGCGACTACGAGCAGTACTTC.

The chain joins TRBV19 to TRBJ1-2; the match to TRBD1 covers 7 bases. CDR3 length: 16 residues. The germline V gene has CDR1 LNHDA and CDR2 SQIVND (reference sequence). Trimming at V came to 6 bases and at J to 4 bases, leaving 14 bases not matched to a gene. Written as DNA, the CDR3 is TGTGCCAGTAGCCCAGAGGTTAGGGGGCGCGGCTATGGCTACACCTTC. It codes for CASSPEVRGRGYGYTF.

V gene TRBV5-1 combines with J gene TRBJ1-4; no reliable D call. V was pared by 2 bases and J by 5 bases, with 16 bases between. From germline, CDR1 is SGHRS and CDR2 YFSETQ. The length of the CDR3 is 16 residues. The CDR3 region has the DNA TGCGCCAGCAGCTTCGACACCCTGCTCACGAATGAAAAACTGTTTTTT. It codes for CASSFDTLLTNEKLFF.

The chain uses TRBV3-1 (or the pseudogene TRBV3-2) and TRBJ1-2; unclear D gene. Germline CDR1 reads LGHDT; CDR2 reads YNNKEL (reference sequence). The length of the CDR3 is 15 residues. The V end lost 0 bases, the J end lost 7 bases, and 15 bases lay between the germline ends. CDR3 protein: CASSQDLYRQAGYTF. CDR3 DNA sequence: TGTGCCAGCAGCCAAGATCTATACCGCCAGGCTGGCTACACCTTC.

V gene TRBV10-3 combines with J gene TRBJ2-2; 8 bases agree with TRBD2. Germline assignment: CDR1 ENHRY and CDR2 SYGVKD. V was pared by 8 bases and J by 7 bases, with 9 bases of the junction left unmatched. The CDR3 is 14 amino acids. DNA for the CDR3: TGTGCCATCTTAGCGGGAAAAGGAGTCGGGGAGCTGTTTTTT. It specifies CAILAGKGVGELFF.

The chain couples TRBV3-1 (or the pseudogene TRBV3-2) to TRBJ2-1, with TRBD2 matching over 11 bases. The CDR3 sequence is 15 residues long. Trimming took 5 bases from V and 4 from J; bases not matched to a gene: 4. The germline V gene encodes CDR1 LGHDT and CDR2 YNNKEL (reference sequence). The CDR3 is CASSSGTSGYNEQFF. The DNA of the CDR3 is TGTGCCAGCAGCTCCGGGACTAGCGGTTACAATGAGCAGTTCTTC.

This chain's CDR3 is CASNLGVAGTGELFF. The CDR3 DNA is TGTGCCAGCAACCTGGGGGTAGCGGGCACCGGGGAGCTGTTTTTT. This chain joins TRBV6-5 and TRBJ2-2, with 7 bases fitting TRBD2. Looked up from germline, CDR1 is MNHEY and CDR2 is SVGAGI. J was trimmed by 4 bases and V by 7 bases; bases with no gene match: 9. This CDR3 comprises 15 residues.

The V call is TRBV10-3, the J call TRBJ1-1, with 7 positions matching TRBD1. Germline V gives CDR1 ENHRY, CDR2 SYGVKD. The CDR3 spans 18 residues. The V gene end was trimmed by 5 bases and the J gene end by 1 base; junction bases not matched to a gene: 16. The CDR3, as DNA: TGTGCCATCAGTTCTCCCGGAAGGGGGCGAGGGTCGAACACTGAAGCTTTCTTT. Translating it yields CAISSPGRGRGSNTEAFF.

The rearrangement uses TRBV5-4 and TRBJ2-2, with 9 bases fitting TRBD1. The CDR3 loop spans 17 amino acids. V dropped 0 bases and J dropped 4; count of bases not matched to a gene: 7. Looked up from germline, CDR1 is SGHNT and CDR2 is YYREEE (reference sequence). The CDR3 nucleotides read TGTGCCAGCAGCTTGGGCGGGACAGGGTTTCTCACCGGGGAGCTGTTTTTT. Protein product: CASSLGGTGFLTGELFF. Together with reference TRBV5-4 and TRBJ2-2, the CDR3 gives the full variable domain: ETGVTQSPTHLIKTRGQQVTLRCSSQSGHNTVSWYQQALGQGPQFIFQYYREEENGRGNFPPRFSGLQFPNYSSELNVNALELDDSALYLCASSLGGTGFLTGELFFGEGSRLTVL.

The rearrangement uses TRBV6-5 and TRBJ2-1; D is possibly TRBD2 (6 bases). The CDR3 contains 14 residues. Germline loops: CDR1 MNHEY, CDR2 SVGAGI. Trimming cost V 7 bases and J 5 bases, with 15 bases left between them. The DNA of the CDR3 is TGTGCCAGCAACCTCGGGGTAGCGGACAATGAGCAGTTCTTC. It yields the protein CASNLGVADNEQFF.

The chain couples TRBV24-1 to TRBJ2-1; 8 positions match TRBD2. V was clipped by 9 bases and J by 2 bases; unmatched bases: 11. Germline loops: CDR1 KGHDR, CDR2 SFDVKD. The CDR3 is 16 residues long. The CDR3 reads CATPVIGRVTYNEQFF. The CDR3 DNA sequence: TGTGCCACCCCCGTTATCGGGAGGGTTACCTACAATGAGCAGTTCTTC.

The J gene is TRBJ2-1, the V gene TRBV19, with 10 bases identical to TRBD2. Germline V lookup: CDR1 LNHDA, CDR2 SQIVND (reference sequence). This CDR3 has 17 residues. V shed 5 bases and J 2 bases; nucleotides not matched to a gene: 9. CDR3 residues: CASSVAQSGRAYNEQFF. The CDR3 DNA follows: TGTGCCAGTAGTGTAGCCCAAAGCGGGAGGGCCTACAATGAGCAGTTCTTC.

CDR3: CASSPSGGLSYEQYF. The DNA of the CDR3 is TGTGCCAGCAGCCCAAGCGGGGGTCTCTCCTACGAGCAGTACTTC. The chain is built from TRBV7-9 and TRBJ2-7; 8 nucleotides align to TRBD2. From germline, CDR1 is SEHNR and CDR2 FQNEAQ (reference sequence). This CDR3 is built from 15 residues. The V and J ends lost 5 bases and 0 bases, in that order; junction bases with no gene match: 6.

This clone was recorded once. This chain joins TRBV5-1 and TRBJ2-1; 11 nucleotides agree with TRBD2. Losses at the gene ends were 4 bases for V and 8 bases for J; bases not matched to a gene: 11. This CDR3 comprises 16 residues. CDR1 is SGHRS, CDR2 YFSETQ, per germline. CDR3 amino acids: CASSMTLAGGPDEQFF. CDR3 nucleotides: TGCGCCAGCAGCATGACTTTAGCGGGAGGGCCGGATGAGCAGTTCTTC.

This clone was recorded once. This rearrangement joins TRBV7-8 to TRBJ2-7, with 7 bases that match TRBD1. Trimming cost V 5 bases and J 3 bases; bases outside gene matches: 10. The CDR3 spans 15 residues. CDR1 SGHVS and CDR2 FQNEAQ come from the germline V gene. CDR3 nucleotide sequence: TGTGCCAGCAGCGTTCAGGGGGTGGGCCTCTACGAGCAGTACTTC. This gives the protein CASSVQGVGLYEQYF. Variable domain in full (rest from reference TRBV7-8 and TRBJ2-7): GAGVSQSPRYKVAKRGQDVALRCDPISGHVSLFWYQQALGQGPEFLTYFQNEAQLDKSGLPSDRFFAERPEGSVSTLKIQRTQQEDSAVYLCASSVQGVGLYEQYFGPGTRLTVT.

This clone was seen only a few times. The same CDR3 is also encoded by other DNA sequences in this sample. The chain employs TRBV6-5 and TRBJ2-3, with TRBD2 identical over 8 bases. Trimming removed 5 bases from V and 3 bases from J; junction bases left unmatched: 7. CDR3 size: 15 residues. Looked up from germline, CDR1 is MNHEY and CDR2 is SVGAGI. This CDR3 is CASSLLASGTDTQYF. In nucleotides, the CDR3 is TGTGCCAGCAGTCTTTTGGCTAGCGGGACAGATACGCAGTATTTT.

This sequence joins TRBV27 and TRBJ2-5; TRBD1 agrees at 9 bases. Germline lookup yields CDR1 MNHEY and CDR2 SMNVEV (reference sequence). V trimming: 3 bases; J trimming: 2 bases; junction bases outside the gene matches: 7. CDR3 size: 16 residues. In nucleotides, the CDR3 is TGTGCCAGCAGTTTTGAACAGGGGGCCTCACAAGAGACCCAGTACTTC. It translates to CASSFEQGASQETQYF.

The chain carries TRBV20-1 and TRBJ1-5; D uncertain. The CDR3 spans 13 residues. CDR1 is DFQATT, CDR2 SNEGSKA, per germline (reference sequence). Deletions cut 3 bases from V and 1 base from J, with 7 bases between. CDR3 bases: TGCAGTGCTAGTTCCGGGAGCAATCAGCCCCAGCATTTT. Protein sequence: CSASSGSNQPQHF.

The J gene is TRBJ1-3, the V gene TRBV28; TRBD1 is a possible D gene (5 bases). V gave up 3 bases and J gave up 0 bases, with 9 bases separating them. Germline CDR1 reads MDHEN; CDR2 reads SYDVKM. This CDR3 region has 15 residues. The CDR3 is CASSLEGHSGNTIYF. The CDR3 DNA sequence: TGTGCCAGCAGTTTGGAGGGGCACTCTGGAAACACCATATATTTT.

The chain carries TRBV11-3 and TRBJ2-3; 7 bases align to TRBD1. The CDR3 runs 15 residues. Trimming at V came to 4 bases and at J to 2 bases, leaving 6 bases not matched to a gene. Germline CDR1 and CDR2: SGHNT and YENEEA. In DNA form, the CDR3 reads TGTGCCAGCAGCTCCCGGGACAGCTTCACAGATACGCAGTATTTT. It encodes CASSSRDSFTDTQYF.

The CDR3 loop reads CASSERGNRYEQYF. As DNA, the CDR3 is TGTGCCAGCAGTGAACGGGGGAACCGATACGAGCAGTACTTC. V usage is TRBV6-1 and J usage is TRBJ2-7; D is possibly TRBD2 (6 bases). V was clipped by 2 bases and J by 4 bases, with 12 bases between them. CDR3 length: 14 amino acids. Germline-derived CDR1 and CDR2 are MNHNS and SASEGT.

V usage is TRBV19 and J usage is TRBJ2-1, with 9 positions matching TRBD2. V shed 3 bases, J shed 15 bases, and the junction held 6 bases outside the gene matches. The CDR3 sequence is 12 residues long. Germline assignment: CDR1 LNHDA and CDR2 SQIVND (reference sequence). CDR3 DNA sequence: TGTGCCAGTAGTATCCTTGGACTAGCGACGTTCTTC. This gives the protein CASSILGLATFF.

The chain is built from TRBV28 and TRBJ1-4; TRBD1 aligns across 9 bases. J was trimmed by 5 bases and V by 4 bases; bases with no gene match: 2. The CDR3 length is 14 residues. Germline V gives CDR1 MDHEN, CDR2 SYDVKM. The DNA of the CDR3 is TGTGCCAGCAGTTATGGGACAGGGAATGAAAAACTGTTTTTT. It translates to CASSYGTGNEKLFF.

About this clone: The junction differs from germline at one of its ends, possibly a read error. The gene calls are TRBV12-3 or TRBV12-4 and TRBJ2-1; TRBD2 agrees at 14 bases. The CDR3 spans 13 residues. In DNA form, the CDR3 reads TGTGCCAGCAGAATTGGGACTAGCGGGAGCCCACTCTTC. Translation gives CASRIGTSGSPLF.